A selection of T cell receptor beta chains follows, all from one sample in a study of T cells in Graves' hyperthyroidism and ophthalmopathy. One entry per CDR3 protein, called by TCRdb with MiXCR from the multiplex PCR reads. The table has 480,000 or so distinct CDR3 sequences, about an eighth seen once. The sequenced sample consisted of blood. The origin of the receptors is a woman between 18 and 29 years old with Graves' hyperthyroidism. The CDR3 runs from the conserved cysteine through the conserved F or W. The D gene is left open where the match is weak. Clone sizes are given selectively: once, few, many, or a class where the clone is expanded.

many,TRBJ2-1,NA,TRBV12-3/TRBV12-4,CASTSYNEQFF,TGTGCCAGCACATCATACAATGAGCAGTTCTTC
few,TRBJ2-6,NA,TRBV9,CASSVVSGANVLTF,TGTGCCAGCAGCGTAGTATCCGGGGCCAACGTCCTGACTTTC
few,TRBJ2-5,NA,TRBV6-2/TRBV6-3,CASSSDYQETQYF,TGTGCCAGCAGCTCGGACTACCAAGAGACCCAGTACTTC
NA,TRBJ2-2,NA,TRBV5-1,CATWEASGELFF,TGCGCCACCTGGGAGGCCTCCGGGGAGCTGTTTTTT
few,TRBJ1-4,TRBD1,TRBV2,CASRPRTGRANEKLFF,TGTGCCAGCAGGCCTAGGACAGGACGGGCTAATGAAAAACTGTTTTTT
many,TRBJ1-5,NA,TRBV6-5,CASSYSKRDIPRNQPQHF,TGTGCCAGCAGTTACTCGAAGAGGGACATACCCCGCAATCAGCCCCAGCATTTT
many,TRBJ2-1,TRBD2,TRBV12-3/TRBV12-4,CASSFYGLAGPAYNEQFF,TGTGCCAGCAGTTTCTACGGACTAGCGGGGCCTGCATACAATGAGCAGTTCTTC
many,TRBJ2-1,TRBD2,TRBV3-1,CASTPGTSFYNEQFF,TGTGCCAGCACCCCTGGGACTAGCTTCTACAATGAGCAGTTCTTC
many,TRBJ1-5,NA,TRBV7-2,CASRPGPINQPQHF,TGTGCCAGCAGACCAGGACCGATCAATCAGCCCCAGCATTTT
NA,TRBJ2-5,NA,TRBV19,CASRNTSETQYF,TGTGCCAGTAGAAACACTTCAGAGACCCAGTACTTC
many,TRBJ1-1,NA,TRBV20-1,CSALDVWEGTEAFF,TGCAGTGCTTTGGACGTCTGGGAGGGCACTGAAGCTTTCTTT
many,TRBJ2-3,NA,TRBV29-1,CSAKGQGTDTQYF,TGCAGCGCCAAGGGGCAGGGCACAGATACGCAGTATTTT
NA,TRBJ2-3,NA,TRBV10-3,CAISYRAGDTQYF,TGTGCCATCAGTTACCGGGCGGGCGATACGCAGTATTTT
many,TRBJ2-3,NA,TRBV11-2,CASSLVVSSTDTQYF,TGTGCCAGCAGCTTAGTGGTGTCTAGCACAGATACGCAGTATTTT
NA,TRBJ1-5,TRBD1,TRBV27,CASSPTGGYQPQHF,TGTGCCAGCAGTCCGACAGGGGGATATCAGCCCCAGCATTTT
many,TRBJ1-1,NA,TRBV19,CASNLRAPGFIEAFF,TGTGCCAGTAACCTTCGGGCCCCCGGATTTATTGAAGCTTTCTTT